Listed below are T cell receptor beta chains from one sample, sequenced in a study of T cell responses to AZD1222 COVID-19 vaccine. Only in-frame clones appear in the TCRdb table, and some are missing; sequencing was by immunoSEQ multiplex PCR. Of some 85,000 clones listed, around 90% are singletons. The sample in question was peripheral blood, obtained on day 0 of AZD1222 vaccination. Receptors were obtained from an adult in good health. Each CDR3 is given with its conserved first and last residue. Each record gives: clone size, V gene, D gene, J gene, CDR3 protein, CDR3 DNA. The D gene is left open where the match is weak. Rows give clone size only sometimes, using once, few, many, or a class for an expanded clone.

size: -; V: TRBV27; D: -; J: TRBJ2-7; CDR3: CASSLSGEQYF; DNA: TGTGCCAGCAGTTTATCGGGCGAGCAGTACTTC
size: -; V: TRBV2; D: TRBD1; J: TRBJ1-2; CDR3: CASSPQGAVGYTF; DNA: TGTGCCAGCAGTCCCCAGGGGGCGGTAGGCTACACCTTC
size: -; V: TRBV9; D: TRBD1; J: TRBJ2-1; CDR3: CASSPSPQGARGEQFF; DNA: TGTGCCAGCAGCCCGAGCCCCCAGGGGGCGCGGGGTGAGCAGTTCTTC
size: -; V: TRBV5-8; D: -; J: TRBJ2-6; CDR3: CASSLRLANVLTF; DNA: TGTGCCAGCAGCTTGAGGTTAGCCAACGTCCTGACTTTC
size: -; V: TRBV5-1; D: -; J: TRBJ2-7; CDR3: CASSLLGYEQYF; DNA: TGCGCCAGCAGCTTGCTCGGGTACGAGCAGTACTTC
size: -; V: TRBV2; D: -; J: TRBJ1-2; CDR3: CASSEQGGGYGYTF; DNA: TGTGCCAGCAGTGAGCAGGGTGGGGGGTATGGCTACACCTTC
size: -; V: TRBV5-1; D: -; J: TRBJ2-5; CDR3: CASSLGGQETQYF; DNA: TGCGCCAGCAGCTTGGGGGGCCAAGAGACCCAGTACTTC
size: -; V: TRBV6-5; D: -; J: TRBJ2-1; CDR3: CASSSKGGISYNEQFF; DNA: TGTGCCAGCAGTTCGAAGGGGGGGATTTCCTACAATGAGCAGTTCTTC
size: -; V: TRBV5-4; D: -; J: TRBJ2-3; CDR3: CASSLVWGQTDTQYF; DNA: TGTGCCAGCAGCTTGGTATGGGGGCAAACAGATACGCAGTATTTT
size: -; V: TRBV5-4; D: -; J: TRBJ1-5; CDR3: CASSRGPREPQHF; DNA: TGTGCCAGCAGCCGTGGCCCTAGGGAGCCCCAGCATTTT
size: -; V: TRBV9; D: -; J: TRBJ1-2; CDR3: CASSPPGGIYGYTF; DNA: TGTGCCAGCAGCCCCCCGGGAGGGATCTATGGCTACACCTTC
size: -; V: TRBV7-8; D: -; J: TRBJ1-1; CDR3: CASSFRGAGTEAFF; DNA: TGTGCCAGCAGCTTTCGGGGGGCGGGTACTGAAGCTTTCTTT
size: -; V: TRBV6-1; D: -; J: TRBJ1-3; CDR3: CASSEGHTNTIYF; DNA: TGTGCCAGCAGTGAAGGACACACAAACACCATATATTTT
size: -; V: TRBV2; D: -; J: TRBJ1-2; CDR3: CASSDREDYGYTF; DNA: TGTGCCAGCAGTGACAGGGAAGACTATGGCTACACCTTC
size: -; V: TRBV4-1; D: TRBD2; J: TRBJ2-1; CDR3: CASSQDLGLANYNEQFF; DNA: TGCGCCAGCAGCCAAGACTTGGGACTAGCGAACTACAATGAGCAGTTCTTC
size: -; V: TRBV19; D: TRBD1; J: TRBJ1-5; CDR3: CASSSYAGTGYHQPQHF; DNA: TGTGCCAGTAGCTCCTACGCCGGGACAGGGTATCATCAGCCCCAGCATTTT
size: -; V: TRBV5-1; D: -; J: TRBJ1-4; CDR3: CASSFQLNEKLFF; DNA: TGCGCCAGCAGCTTTCAGCTTAATGAAAAACTGTTTTTT
size: -; V: TRBV10-3; D: -; J: TRBJ2-2; CDR3: CAIQGTALGNTGELFF; DNA: TGTGCCATCCAAGGGACCGCCCTCGGTAACACCGGGGAGCTGTTTTTT
size: -; V: TRBV9; D: -; J: TRBJ1-2; CDR3: CASSPRDVSGGYTF; DNA: TGTGCCAGCAGCCCCCGGGACGTTTCGGGTGGCTACACCTTC
size: -; V: TRBV13; D: -; J: TRBJ1-3; CDR3: CASSRQAGNTIYF; DNA: TGTGCCAGCAGCCGACAGGCGGGAAACACCATATATTTT
size: -; V: TRBV6-5; D: -; J: TRBJ1-5; CDR3: CASSYLGPQGNQPQHF; DNA: TGTGCCAGCAGTTACTTGGGACCCCAGGGGAATCAGCCCCAGCATTTT
size: -; V: TRBV7-2; D: -; J: TRBJ1-5; CDR3: CASSLRPTDQPQHF; DNA: TGTGCCAGCAGCTTAAGGCCGACCGATCAGCCCCAGCATTTT
size: -; V: TRBV25-1; D: -; J: TRBJ2-3; CDR3: CASSEFRLAGTQYF; DNA: TGTGCCAGCAGTGAATTTCGACTCGCAGGTACGCAGTATTTT
size: once; V: TRBV6-4; D: -; J: TRBJ1-2; CDR3: CASRDRPSGGYTF; DNA: TGTGCCAGCCGAGACAGGCCCTCGGGGGGCTACACCTTC
size: -; V: TRBV3-1/TRBV3-2; D: -; J: TRBJ1-3; CDR3: CASSQGVTGNTIYF; DNA: TGTGCCAGCAGCCAAGGGGTTACTGGAAACACCATATATTTT
size: -; V: TRBV6-1; D: -; J: TRBJ1-5; CDR3: CASSEREGQPQHF; DNA: TGTGCCAGCAGTGAACGGGAAGGACAGCCCCAGCATTTT
size: -; V: TRBV14; D: -; J: TRBJ1-1; CDR3: CASSQYTEAFF; DNA: TGTGCCAGCAGCCAATACACCGAAGCTTTCTTT
size: once; V: TRBV27; D: -; J: TRBJ1-1; CDR3: CASSLFPRAVEAFF; DNA: TGTGCCAGCAGTTTATTCCCCAGGGCGGTAGAAGCTTTCTTT
size: -; V: TRBV10-2; D: -; J: TRBJ1-5; CDR3: CASSEGVTYGQPQHF; DNA: TGCGCCAGCAGTGAGGGTGTTACATACGGTCAGCCCCAGCATTTT
size: -; V: TRBV19; D: TRBD1; J: TRBJ1-4; CDR3: CASSTPGDRTNEKLFF; DNA: TGTGCCAGTAGTACACCGGGGGACAGAACTAATGAAAAACTGTTTTTT
size: -; V: TRBV5-8; D: -; J: TRBJ1-5; CDR3: CASSFSWPQHF; DNA: TGTGCCAGCAGCTTCAGTTGGCCCCAGCATTTT
size: -; V: TRBV28; D: -; J: TRBJ2-2; CDR3: CASSSANTGELFF; DNA: TGTGCCAGCAGCTCCGCAAACACCGGGGAGCTGTTTTTT
size: -; V: TRBV11-3; D: TRBD1; J: TRBJ1-1; CDR3: CASSRQGGTEAFF; DNA: TGTGCCAGCAGTAGACAGGGGGGCACTGAAGCTTTCTTT
size: once; V: TRBV10-3; D: -; J: TRBJ1-5; CDR3: CAISDRGRDSNQPQHF; DNA: TGTGCCATCAGTGACCGAGGACGGGATAGCAATCAGCCCCAGCATTTT
size: -; V: TRBV5-1; D: TRBD2; J: TRBJ2-5; CDR3: CASRTIAGGPSETQYF; DNA: TGCGCCAGCAGGACCATAGCGGGAGGGCCGTCGGAGACCCAGTACTTC
size: few; V: TRBV3-1/TRBV3-2; D: -; J: TRBJ1-5; CDR3: CASSPTSVGSNQPQHF; DNA: TGTGCCAGCAGTCCAACGTCGGTAGGTTCCAATCAGCCCCAGCATTTT
size: once; V: TRBV28; D: -; J: TRBJ1-1; CDR3: CASSLTRTEAFF; DNA: TGTGCCAGCAGTTTAACGAGGACTGAAGCTTTCTTT
size: once; V: TRBV28; D: -; J: TRBJ1-5; CDR3: CASSLRGYSNQPQHF; DNA: TGTGCCAGCAGTTTACGAGGATATAGCAATCAGCCCCAGCATTTT
size: -; V: TRBV5-1; D: -; J: TRBJ2-1; CDR3: CASSQYDGPMGLFF; DNA: TGCGCCAGCAGCCAATATGACGGGCCGATGGGTCTGTTCTTC
size: -; V: TRBV27; D: -; J: TRBJ2-7; CDR3: CASSPRAAATYEQYF; DNA: TGTGCCAGCAGCCCCCGGGCCGCGGCCACCTACGAGCAGTACTTC
size: -; V: TRBV19; D: -; J: TRBJ2-3; CDR3: CASSIRKDTQYF; DNA: TGTGCCAGTAGTATACGAAAAGATACGCAGTATTTT
size: -; V: TRBV5-1; D: -; J: TRBJ1-2; CDR3: CASSTNKGKEGYTF; DNA: TGCGCCAGCAGCACGAATAAGGGGAAGGAGGGCTACACCTTC
size: -; V: TRBV27; D: -; J: TRBJ2-1; CDR3: CASSLAGGDPSNEQFF; DNA: TGTGCCAGCAGTTTAGCCGGAGGCGACCCTTCCAATGAGCAGTTCTTC
size: -; V: TRBV28; D: -; J: TRBJ1-1; CDR3: CASSLSQGSPEAFF; DNA: TGTGCCAGCAGTTTATCTCAGGGTTCTCCTGAAGCTTTCTTT
size: -; V: TRBV9; D: -; J: TRBJ2-2; CDR3: CASSTQGITGELFF; DNA: TGTGCCAGCAGCACACAGGGAATCACCGGGGAGCTGTTTTTT
size: -; V: TRBV5-1; D: -; J: TRBJ1-2; CDR3: CASSLSSETWQANYGYTF; DNA: TGCGCCAGCAGCTTGAGTTCCGAAACCTGGCAGGCTAACTATGGCTACACCTTC
size: -; V: TRBV6-2/TRBV6-3; D: TRBD1; J: TRBJ1-1; CDR3: CASSPLPGQGRRNTEAFF; DNA: TGTGCCAGCAGTCCGCTTCCGGGACAGGGGCGACGGAACACTGAAGCTTTCTTT
size: -; V: TRBV12-3/TRBV12-4; D: -; J: TRBJ2-3; CDR3: CATGGGDTQYF; DNA: TGTGCCACCGGAGGGGGAGATACGCAGTATTTT
size: -; V: TRBV6-1; D: -; J: TRBJ2-3; CDR3: CASSEVFRGNTDTQYF; DNA: TGTGCCAGCAGTGAAGTTTTTCGGGGAAACACAGATACGCAGTATTTT
size: -; V: TRBV5-4; D: -; J: TRBJ2-5; CDR3: CASIAAGTETQYF; DNA: TGTGCCAGCATCGCGGCGGGGACGGAGACCCAGTACTTC
size: -; V: TRBV7-3; D: -; J: TRBJ1-1; CDR3: CASSLQGTTEAFF; DNA: TGTGCCAGCAGCTTACAGGGTACCACTGAAGCTTTCTTT
size: -; V: TRBV5-1; D: -; J: TRBJ2-3; CDR3: CASSWPPGHHTDTQYF; DNA: TGCGCCAGCAGCTGGCCGCCGGGACACCACACAGATACGCAGTATTTT
size: -; V: TRBV30; D: -; J: TRBJ1-3; CDR3: CAWSPKSGWPGNTIYF; DNA: TGTGCCTGGAGTCCCAAGAGCGGTTGGCCTGGAAACACCATATATTTT
size: -; V: TRBV5-1; D: -; J: TRBJ2-7; CDR3: CASSRRQGSYEQYF; DNA: TGCGCCAGCAGCAGGCGGCAGGGCTCCTACGAGCAGTACTTC